This paragraph reports one TCR beta chain. What it binds is not known. The data belong to a study of CD8+ T cells in alopecia areata. RNA was extracted and reverse transcribed into cDNA as the sequencing template. Data came from immunoSEQ multiplex PCR; TCRdb stores just in-frame clones and leaves some out. The sample lists about 140,000 clones; around two thirds were seen once. Broader study findings: TCRs were shared less clearly across patients than in mice, possibly for HLA-related reasons. Scalp lesions, especially in alopecia totalis/universalis, had higher clonality than normal scalp. Scalp sample data also include resident alphabeta T cells from normal skin.

Sorting of PBMCs yielded the CD4+ and CD8+ T cells. The CDR3 contains 14 residues. V lost 2 bases to trimming and J lost 2 bases, with 9 bases between them. Germline V lookup: CDR1 MNHEY, CDR2 SVGAGI. This TCR came from a human donor in good health. The sequencing sample was made of CD8+ T cells sorted from blood. The J gene is TRBJ2-5, the V gene TRBV6-5, with D maybe TRBD1 (5 bases). CDR3 DNA sequence: TGTGCCAGCAGTTACGGGGCAGGGCAAGAGACCCAGTACTTC. This encodes CASSYGAGQETQYF.